One TCR beta chain is described in this entry. As yet, its antigen is unknown. This table comes from immunoSEQ multiplex PCR, and its TCRdb copy is limited to in-frame clones, with some not included. The data contain approximately 76,000 clones, approximately 88% of them singletons. This CDR3 is built from 15 residues. Germline assignment: CDR1 MDHEN and CDR2 SYDVKM. V was cut by 5 bases and J by 0 bases, with 10 bases left in between. These data belong to a study of T cell responses to AZD1222 COVID-19 vaccine. Study conclusions and caveats: The reported proportion of spike-specific TCRs targeting unmutated variant regions was nearly half.

This receptor was identified in an adult in good health. Here the sequenced sample was peripheral blood, taken on day 0 of AZD1222 vaccination. This chain joins TRBV28 and TRBJ2-2; unclear D gene. CDR3 bases: TGTGCCAGCAGTGGAGAGAATGCGAACACCGGGGAGCTGTTTTTT. Translation gives CASSGENANTGELFF.